One and the same sample provided the 14 T cell receptor beta chains below, sequenced in a study of blood T cell repertoires in COVID-19. Using immunoSEQ multiplex PCR, the repertoire was profiled, and TCRdb retains in-frame clones only, with some absent. In the table there are more than 200,000 clones, roughly nine tenths of which are singletons. What was sequenced was peripheral blood. Every receptor here comes from a woman between 45 and 65 years old with COVID-19, enrolled during active disease.

A note on this clone: An end of the junction differs from the germline gene, which may be a read error. V gene TRBV12-3 or TRBV12-4 combines with J gene TRBJ2-3; 8 bases line up with TRBD2. The CDR3 spans 13 residues. The DNA for the CDR3 is TGTGCCAGCAGTTTCCTCGGATCGGGGGGGCGAGATTTT. Translated: CASSFLGSGGRDF.

V is TRBV24-1 and J is TRBJ1-1; no reliable D call. Germline assignment: CDR1 KGHDR and CDR2 SFDVKD. V was cut by 7 bases and J by 1 base, with 15 bases left in between. The CDR3 covers 15 residues. The CDR3 loop reads CATRALGGTNTEAFF. The CDR3, as DNA: TGTGCCACCAGGGCCCTCGGCGGTACGAACACTGAAGCTTTCTTT.

V usage is TRBV27 and J usage is TRBJ2-2; 8 nucleotides match TRBD2. The CDR3 has 15 amino acids. The junction had 8 bases not matched to a gene; V was cut back by 5 bases and J by 6 bases. CDR1 is MNHEY and CDR2 is SMNVEV in the germline V gene (reference sequence). CDR3 bases: TGTGCCAGCAGTCCCCTCCGGGGGGGGCCCGGGGAGCTGTTTTTT. This translates into CASSPLRGGPGELFF.

The chain couples TRBV5-1 to TRBJ2-3; maybe TRBD1 (8 bases). V was pared by 1 base and J by 1 base, with 13 bases between. The CDR3 contains 16 residues. Germline CDR1 reads SGHRS; CDR2 reads YFSETQ. The CDR3: CASSLTGGGGTDTQYF. The CDR3 region has the DNA TGCGCCAGCAGCTTGACAGGGGGAGGGGGCACAGATACGCAGTATTTT.

This chain connects TRBV7-9 to TRBJ2-4; 9 bases align to TRBD1. This CDR3 comprises 14 residues. V lost 4 bases, J lost 7 bases, and 5 bases stayed unmatched. CDR1 and CDR2 from the germline V gene are SEHNR and FQNEAQ (reference sequence). CDR3 residues: CASSWTGDGNIQYF. In nucleotides, the CDR3 is TGTGCCAGCAGCTGGACAGGGGATGGGAACATTCAGTACTTC.

The chain joins TRBV9 to TRBJ2-7; TRBD1 matches 10 bases. V trimming: 4 bases; J trimming: 3 bases; junction bases outside the gene matches: 7. The germline gives CDR1 SGDLS, CDR2 YYNGEE. The CDR3 covers 15 residues. CDR3 in amino acids: CASSPKRTGGYEQYF. The CDR3, as DNA: TGTGCCAGCAGCCCCAAGAGGACAGGGGGCTACGAGCAGTACTTC.

The chain couples TRBV5-1 to TRBJ1-2; tentatively, D is TRBD1 (5 bases). Germline V gene sequence: CDR1 SGHRS, CDR2 YFSETQ. The germline V and J ends were trimmed by 4 bases and 10 bases, with 17 bases remaining between them. This CDR3 is 13 amino acids long. The CDR3 is CASSAGGYEDYTF. Written as DNA, the CDR3 is TGCGCCAGCAGCGCTGGGGGGTATGAGGACTACACCTTC.

The rearrangement joins TRBV25-1 to TRBJ1-6; possible D gene TRBD1, 5 bases. CDR3 length: 14 amino acids. The V end was cut by 5 bases, the J end by 1 base, with 6 bases between. Germline V gene data show CDR1 as MGHDK and CDR2 as SYGVNS. For the CDR3, the DNA is TGTGCCAGCAGTCGGGGGTCCTATAATTCACCCCTCCACTTT. Its translation: CASSRGSYNSPLHF.

CDR3 region: CASSTGLVDEQFF. The CDR3 DNA sequence: TGTGCCAGTAGTACCGGACTAGTCGATGAGCAGTTCTTC. The chain recombines TRBV19 with TRBJ2-1; 7 nucleotides line up with TRBD2. CDR1 is LNHDA and CDR2 is SQIVND in the germline V gene (reference sequence). V lost 4 bases and J lost 8; bases outside the gene matches: 5. The CDR3 runs to 13 residues.

CDR3 in amino acids: CASSPTGREGYTF. CDR3 bases: TGTGCCAGCAGTCCTACAGGACGCGAAGGCTACACCTTC. The chain employs TRBV25-1 and TRBJ1-2; D possibly corresponds to TRBD1 (5 bases). V lost 5 bases and J 8 bases, leaving 15 bases between the germline ends. The CDR3 length is 13 residues. Germline V CDR1 and CDR2: MGHDK, SYGVNS.

The V gene is TRBV5-1, the J gene TRBJ1-3; 8 bases are shared with TRBD1. Per germline, CDR1 SGHRS and CDR2 YFSETQ. Unmatched junction bases numbered 10, after V lost 5 bases and J lost 6 bases. The CDR3 contains 15 residues. CDR3 coding DNA: TGCGCCAGCAGATCCATAGACAGGGGACTAAACACCATATATTTT. Residues: CASRSIDRGLNTIYF. The whole variable domain, filled in from reference TRBV5-1 and TRBJ1-3, reads KAGVTQTPRYLIKTRGQQVTLSCSPISGHRSVSWYQQTPGQGLQFLFEYFSETQRNKGNFPGRFSGRQFSNSRSEMNVSTLELGDSALYLCASRSIDRGLNTIYFGEGSWLTVV.

The gene calls are TRBV30 and TRBJ2-6; weak D call: TRBD2 (5 bases). The V gene lost 1 base and the J gene lost 0 bases, with 10 bases spanning the gap. The CDR3 consists of 16 residues. From germline, CDR1 is GTSNPN and CDR2 SVGIG (reference sequence). The CDR3 sequence: CAWSAGLLSGANVLTF. CDR3 bases: TGTGCCTGGAGTGCCGGACTGCTCTCTGGGGCCAACGTCCTGACTTTC.

The chain combines TRBV14 with TRBJ2-3, with D unclear. The CDR3 covers 15 residues. Germline lookup yields CDR1 SGHDN and CDR2 FVKESK. The V end was cut by 0 bases, the J end by 1 base, with 8 bases between. The CDR3, as DNA: TGTGCCAGCAGCCAAGATGTTGCGGGCACAGATACGCAGTATTTT. It translates to CASSQDVAGTDTQYF.

The chain joins TRBV5-1 to TRBJ1-2, with TRBD1 matching over 7 bases. This CDR3 is 12 amino acids long. Trimming cost V 4 bases and J 9 bases; bases outside gene matches: 6. Germline values: CDR1 SGHRS, CDR2 YFSETQ. CDR3 in amino acids: CASSEDRYSYTF. The CDR3 region has the DNA TGCGCCAGCAGCGAGGACAGGTATAGCTACACCTTC.